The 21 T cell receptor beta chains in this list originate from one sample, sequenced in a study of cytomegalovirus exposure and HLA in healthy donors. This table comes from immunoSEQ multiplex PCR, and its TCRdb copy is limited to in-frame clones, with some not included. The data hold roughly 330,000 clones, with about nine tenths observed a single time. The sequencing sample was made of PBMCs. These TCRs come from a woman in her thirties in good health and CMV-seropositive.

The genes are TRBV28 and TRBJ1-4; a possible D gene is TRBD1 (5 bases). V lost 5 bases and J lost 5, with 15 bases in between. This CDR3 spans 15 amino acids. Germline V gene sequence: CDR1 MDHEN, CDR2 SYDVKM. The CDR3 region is CASSPDGGINEKLFF. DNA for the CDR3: TGTGCCAGCAGTCCCGATGGGGGGATAAATGAAAAACTGTTTTTT. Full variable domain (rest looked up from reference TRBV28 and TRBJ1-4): DVKVTQSSRYLVKRTGEKVFLECVQDMDHENMFWYRQDPGLGLRLIYFSYDVKMKEKGDIPEGYSVSREKKERFSLILESASTNQTSMYLCASSPDGGINEKLFFGSGTQLSVL.

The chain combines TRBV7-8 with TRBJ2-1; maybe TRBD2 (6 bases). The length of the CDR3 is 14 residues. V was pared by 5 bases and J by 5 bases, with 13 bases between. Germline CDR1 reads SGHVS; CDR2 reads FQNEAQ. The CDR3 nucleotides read TGTGCCAGCAGCACCACGGGGGTCCACAATGAGCAGTTCTTC. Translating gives CASSTTGVHNEQFF.

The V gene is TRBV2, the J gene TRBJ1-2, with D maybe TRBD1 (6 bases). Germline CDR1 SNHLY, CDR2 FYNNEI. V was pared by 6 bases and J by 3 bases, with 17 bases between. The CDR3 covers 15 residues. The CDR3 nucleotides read TGTGCCAGCAGCTTCGTACAGGGAGGTGACTATGGCTACACCTTC. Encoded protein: CASSFVQGGDYGYTF.

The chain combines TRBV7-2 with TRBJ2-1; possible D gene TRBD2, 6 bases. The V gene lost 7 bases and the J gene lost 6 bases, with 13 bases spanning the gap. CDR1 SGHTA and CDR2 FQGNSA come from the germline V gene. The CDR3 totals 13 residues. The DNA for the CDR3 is TGTGCCAGCACCTTCCCCGGGAGCAATGAGCAGTTCTTC. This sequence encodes CASTFPGSNEQFF.

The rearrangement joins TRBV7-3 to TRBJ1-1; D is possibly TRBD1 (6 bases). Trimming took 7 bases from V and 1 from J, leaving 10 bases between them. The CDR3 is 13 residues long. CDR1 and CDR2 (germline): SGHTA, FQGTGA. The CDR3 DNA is TGTGCCAGCACCGAGACAGGGAACACTGAAGCTTTCTTT. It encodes CASTETGNTEAFF.

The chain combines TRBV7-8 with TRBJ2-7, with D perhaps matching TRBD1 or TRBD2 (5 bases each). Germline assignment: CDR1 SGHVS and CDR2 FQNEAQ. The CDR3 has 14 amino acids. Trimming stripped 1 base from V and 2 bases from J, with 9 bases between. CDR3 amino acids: CASSLVVGAYEQYF. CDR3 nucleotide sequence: TGTGCCAGCAGCTTAGTTGTGGGGGCCTACGAGCAGTACTTC.

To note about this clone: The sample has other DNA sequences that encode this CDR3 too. The DNA of the CDR3 is TGTGCCAGCAGCGTGGGGACTAGCGGGTCATACGAGCAGTACTTC. This gives the protein CASSVGTSGSYEQYF. This chain joins TRBV9 and TRBJ2-7; 12 positions agree with TRBD2. Unmatched junction bases numbered 4, after V lost 2 bases and J lost 4 bases. This CDR3 has 15 amino acids. Germline CDR1 is SGDLS and CDR2 is YYNGEE.

The CDR3 DNA follows: TGTGCCAGCAGCGTAGAAAGGGGCGAGCAGTACTTC. Translation gives CASSVERGEQYF. The genes are TRBV9 and TRBJ2-7, with D possibly matching TRBD1 (5 bases). CDR1 SGDLS and CDR2 YYNGEE come from the germline V gene. This CDR3 spans 12 amino acids. Between the trimmed V and J ends, which lost 0 bases and 6 bases, there was a span of 7 bases.

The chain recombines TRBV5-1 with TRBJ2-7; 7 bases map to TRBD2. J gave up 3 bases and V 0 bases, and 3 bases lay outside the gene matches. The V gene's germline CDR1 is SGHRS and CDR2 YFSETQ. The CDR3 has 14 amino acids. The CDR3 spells CASSLEAGVYEQYF. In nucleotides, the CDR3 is TGCGCCAGCAGCTTGGAGGCGGGAGTCTACGAGCAGTACTTC.

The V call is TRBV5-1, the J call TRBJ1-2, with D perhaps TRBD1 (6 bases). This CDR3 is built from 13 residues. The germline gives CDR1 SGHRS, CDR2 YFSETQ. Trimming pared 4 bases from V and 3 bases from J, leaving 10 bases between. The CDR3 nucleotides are TGCGCCAGCAGCCTAAGACAGGACTATGGCTACACCTTC. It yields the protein CASSLRQDYGYTF.

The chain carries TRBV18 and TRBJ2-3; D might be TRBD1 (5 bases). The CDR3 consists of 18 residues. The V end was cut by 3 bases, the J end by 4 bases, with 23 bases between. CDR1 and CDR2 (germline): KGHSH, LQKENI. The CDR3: CASSPTSPSRVLSDTQYF. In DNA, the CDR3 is TGTGCCAGCTCACCGACAAGTCCCAGCAGGGTCCTTTCAGATACGCAGTATTTT.

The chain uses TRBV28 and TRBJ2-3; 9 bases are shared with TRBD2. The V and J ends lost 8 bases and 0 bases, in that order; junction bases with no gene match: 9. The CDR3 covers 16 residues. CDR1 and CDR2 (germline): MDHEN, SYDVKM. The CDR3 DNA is TGTGCCAGCCTAATGGCGGGAGGGCCAAGCACAGATACGCAGTATTTT. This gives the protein CASLMAGGPSTDTQYF.

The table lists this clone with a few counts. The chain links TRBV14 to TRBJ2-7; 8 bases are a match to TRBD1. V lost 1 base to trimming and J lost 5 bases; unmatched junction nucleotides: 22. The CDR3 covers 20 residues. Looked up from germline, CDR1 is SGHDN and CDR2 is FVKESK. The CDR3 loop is CASSQADSSGGTLGPNEQYF. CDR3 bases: TGTGCCAGCAGCCAAGCGGATTCATCAGGGGGCACCCTAGGACCCAACGAGCAGTACTTC.

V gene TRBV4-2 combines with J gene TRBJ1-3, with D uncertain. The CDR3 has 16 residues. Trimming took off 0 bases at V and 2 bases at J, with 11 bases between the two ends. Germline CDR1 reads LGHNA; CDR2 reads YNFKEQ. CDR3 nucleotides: TGTGCCAGCAGCCAAGATGGGAAGTTGACTGGAAACACCATATATTTT. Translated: CASSQDGKLTGNTIYF.

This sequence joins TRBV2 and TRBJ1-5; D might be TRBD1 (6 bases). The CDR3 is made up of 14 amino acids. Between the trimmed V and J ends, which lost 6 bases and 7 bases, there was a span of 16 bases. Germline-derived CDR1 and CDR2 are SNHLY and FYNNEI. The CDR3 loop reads CASSGRDKGQPQHF. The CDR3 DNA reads TGTGCCAGCAGCGGCCGGGACAAAGGCCAGCCCCAGCATTTT.

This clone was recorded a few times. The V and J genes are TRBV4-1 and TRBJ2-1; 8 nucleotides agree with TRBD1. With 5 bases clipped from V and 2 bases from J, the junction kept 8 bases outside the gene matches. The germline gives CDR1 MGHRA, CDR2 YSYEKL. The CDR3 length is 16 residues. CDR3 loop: CASSSRSDRAYNEQFF. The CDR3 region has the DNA TGCGCCAGCAGCTCTCGATCGGACAGGGCCTACAATGAGCAGTTCTTC.

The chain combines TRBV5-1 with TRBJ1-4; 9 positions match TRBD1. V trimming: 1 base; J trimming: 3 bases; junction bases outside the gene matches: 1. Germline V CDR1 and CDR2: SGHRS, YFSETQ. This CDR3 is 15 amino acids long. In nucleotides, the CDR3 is TGCGCCAGCAGCTTGACAGGGGGCGCTAATGAAAAACTGTTTTTT. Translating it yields CASSLTGGANEKLFF.

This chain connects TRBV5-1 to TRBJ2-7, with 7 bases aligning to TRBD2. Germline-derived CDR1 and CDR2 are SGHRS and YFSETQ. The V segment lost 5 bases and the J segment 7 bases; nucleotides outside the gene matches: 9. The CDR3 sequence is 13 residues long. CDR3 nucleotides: TGCGCCAGCAGTTGGGTTTGGGGAGGGGAGCAGTACTTC. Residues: CASSWVWGGEQYF.

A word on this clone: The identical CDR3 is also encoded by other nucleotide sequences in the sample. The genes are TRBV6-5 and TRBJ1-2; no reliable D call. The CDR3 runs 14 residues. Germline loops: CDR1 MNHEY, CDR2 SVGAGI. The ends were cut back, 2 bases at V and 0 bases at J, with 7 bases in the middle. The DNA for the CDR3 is TGTGCCAGCAGTTACGGTCAGGCTAACTATGGCTACACCTTC. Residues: CASSYGQANYGYTF.

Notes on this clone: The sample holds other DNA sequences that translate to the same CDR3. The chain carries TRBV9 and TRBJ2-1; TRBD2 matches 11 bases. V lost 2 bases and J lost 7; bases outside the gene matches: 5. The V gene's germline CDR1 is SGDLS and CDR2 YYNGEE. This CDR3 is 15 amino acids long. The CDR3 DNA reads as TGTGCCAGCAGCGTTACTAGCGGGAGTTATAATGAGCAGTTCTTC. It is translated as CASSVTSGSYNEQFF.

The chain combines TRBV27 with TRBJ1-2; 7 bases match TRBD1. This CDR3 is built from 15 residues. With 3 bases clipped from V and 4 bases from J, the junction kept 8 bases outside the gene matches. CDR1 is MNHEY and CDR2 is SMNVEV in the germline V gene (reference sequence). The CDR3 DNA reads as TGTGCCAGCAGTTTCCGACAGGGTAAGGGCTATGGCTACACCTTC. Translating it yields CASSFRQGKGYGYTF.